The 7 T cell receptor beta chains below were found in one sample sequenced in a study of blood T cell repertoires in COVID-19. The repertoire was sequenced with immunoSEQ multiplex PCR; TCRdb's copy has only in-frame clones and lacks some. The table includes just over 80,000 clones, around three quarters detected once. The sample comprised peripheral blood. Receptor source: a woman over 75 with active or convalescent COVID-19.

The rearrangement links TRBV30 to TRBJ2-1; TRBD2 matches at 8 bases. This CDR3 spans 17 amino acids. With 3 bases clipped from V and 6 bases from J, the junction kept 16 bases outside the gene matches. Germline CDR1 reads GTSNPN; CDR2 reads SVGIG (reference sequence). CDR3 coding DNA: TGTGCCTGGAGCCACTATGGGGGACTAGAGCGTAGCAATGAGCAGTTCTTC. Amino acid sequence: CAWSHYGGLERSNEQFF.

The table lists this clone with a count of one. The gene calls are TRBV7-9 and TRBJ2-5; TRBD2 agrees at 8 bases. The CDR3 is 15 residues long. The V and J ends lost 5 bases and 5 bases, in that order; junction bases with no gene match: 10. Germline assignment: CDR1 SEHNR and CDR2 FQNEAQ (reference sequence). The CDR3: CASSTGGAPRETQYF. The CDR3, as DNA: TGTGCCAGCAGCACCGGGGGGGCGCCCCGGGAGACCCAGTACTTC.

The gene calls are TRBV30 and TRBJ1-2, with 7 bases lining up with TRBD1. The length of the CDR3 is 14 residues. Germline CDR1 reads GTSNPN; CDR2 reads SVGIG (reference sequence). The V gene end was trimmed by 1 base and the J gene end by 4 bases; junction bases not matched to a gene: 6. The CDR3 nucleotides read TGTGCCTGGAGTGGGTACAGGGGTAGCTATGGCTACACCTTC. Amino acid sequence: CAWSGYRGSYGYTF.

The V and J genes are TRBV5-6 and TRBJ1-5; TRBD1 agrees at 10 bases. The CDR3 has 15 residues. V was clipped by 5 bases and J by 5 bases; unmatched bases: 7. Germline loops: CDR1 SGHDT, CDR2 YYEEEE. CDR3: CASRKGQGIDQPQHF. The DNA for the CDR3 is TGTGCCAGCAGAAAGGGACAGGGGATCGATCAGCCCCAGCATTTT.

The chain has TRBV11-2 and TRBJ1-4; D gene ambiguous. The CDR3 has 16 amino acids. Germline assignment: CDR1 SGHAT and CDR2 FQNNGV. V gave up 1 base and J gave up 1 base, with 10 bases separating them. The CDR3 nucleotides read TGTGCCAGCAGCTTAGTATTCGGGGAAACTAATGAAAAACTGTTTTTT. Translating it yields CASSLVFGETNEKLFF.

The chain employs TRBV11-2 and TRBJ1-3; a weak D match, TRBD1 (6 bases). The length of the CDR3 is 15 residues. Between the trimmed V and J ends, which lost 1 base and 0 bases, there was a span of 7 bases. Germline-derived CDR1 and CDR2 are SGHAT and FQNNGV. The CDR3 loop is CASSLGQASGNTIYF. In DNA form, the CDR3 reads TGTGCCAGCAGCTTAGGACAGGCCTCTGGAAACACCATATATTTT.

The chain recombines TRBV7-6 with TRBJ2-5; tentatively, D is TRBD1 (5 bases). V shed 1 base and J shed 2 bases, with 11 bases lying between them. The CDR3 spans 15 residues. CDR1 is SGHVS, CDR2 FNYEAQ, per germline. CDR3 loop: CASSLEQVGQETQYF. CDR3 in DNA: TGTGCCAGCAGCTTAGAACAGGTCGGACAAGAGACCCAGTACTTC.